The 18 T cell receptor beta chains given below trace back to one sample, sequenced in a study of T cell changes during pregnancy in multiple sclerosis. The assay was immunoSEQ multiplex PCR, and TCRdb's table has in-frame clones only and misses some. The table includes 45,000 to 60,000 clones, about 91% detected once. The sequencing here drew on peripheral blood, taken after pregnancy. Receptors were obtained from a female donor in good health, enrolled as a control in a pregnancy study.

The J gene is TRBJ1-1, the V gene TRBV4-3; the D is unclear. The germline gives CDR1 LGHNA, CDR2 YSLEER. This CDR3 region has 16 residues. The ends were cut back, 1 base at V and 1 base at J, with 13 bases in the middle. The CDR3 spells CASSQARSYQNTEAFF. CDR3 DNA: TGCGCCAGCAGCCAAGCTAGGTCGTACCAGAACACTGAAGCTTTCTTT.

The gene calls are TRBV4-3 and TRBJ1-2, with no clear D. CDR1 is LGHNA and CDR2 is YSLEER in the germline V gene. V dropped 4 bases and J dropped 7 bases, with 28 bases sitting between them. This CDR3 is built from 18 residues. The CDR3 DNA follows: TGCGCCAGCAGCCGGGAGGCGGGCGCATCCCGAAGGATAGGTGGCTACACCTTC. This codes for CASSREAGASRRIGGYTF.

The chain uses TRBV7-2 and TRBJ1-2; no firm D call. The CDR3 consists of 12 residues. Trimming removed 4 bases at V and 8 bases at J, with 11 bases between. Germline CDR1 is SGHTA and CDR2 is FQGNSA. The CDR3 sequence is CASSSGLRGYTF. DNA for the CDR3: TGTGCCAGCAGCTCCGGACTACGAGGCTACACCTTC.

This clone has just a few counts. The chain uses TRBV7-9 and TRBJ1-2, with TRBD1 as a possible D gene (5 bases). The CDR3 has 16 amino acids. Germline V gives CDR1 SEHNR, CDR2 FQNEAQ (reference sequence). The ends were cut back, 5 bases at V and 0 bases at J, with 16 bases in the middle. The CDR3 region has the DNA TGTGCCAGCAGCCTGCACCTCCAGGGAACTAACTATGGCTACACCTTC. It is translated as CASSLHLQGTNYGYTF.

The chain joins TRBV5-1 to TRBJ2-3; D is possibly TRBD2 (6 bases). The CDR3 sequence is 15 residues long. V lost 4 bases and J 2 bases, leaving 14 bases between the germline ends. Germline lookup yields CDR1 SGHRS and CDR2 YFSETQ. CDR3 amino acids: CASSHSREPTDTQYF. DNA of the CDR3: TGCGCCAGCAGCCACTCCCGGGAGCCCACAGATACGCAGTATTTT. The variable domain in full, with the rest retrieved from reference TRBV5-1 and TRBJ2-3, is KAGVTQTPRYLIKTRGQQVTLSCSPISGHRSVSWYQQTPGQGLQFLFEYFSETQRNKGNFPGRFSGRQFSNSRSEMNVSTLELGDSALYLCASSHSREPTDTQYFGPGTRLTVL.

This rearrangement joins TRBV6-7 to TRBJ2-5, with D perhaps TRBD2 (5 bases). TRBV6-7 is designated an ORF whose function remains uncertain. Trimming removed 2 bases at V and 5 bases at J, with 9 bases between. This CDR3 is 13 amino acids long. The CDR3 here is CASSYLLGETQYF. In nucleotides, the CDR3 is TGTGCCAGCAGTTACCTACTAGGGGAGACCCAGTACTTC.

CDR3 loop: CASSLTVETQYF. DNA for the CDR3: TGTGCCAGCAGCTTAACGGTGGAGACCCAGTACTTC. V and J are TRBV7-9 and TRBJ2-5, with D unresolved. The CDR3 contains 12 residues. V shed 2 bases and J shed 5 bases, with 6 bases lying between them. CDR1 is SEHNR and CDR2 is FQNEAQ in the germline V gene (reference sequence).

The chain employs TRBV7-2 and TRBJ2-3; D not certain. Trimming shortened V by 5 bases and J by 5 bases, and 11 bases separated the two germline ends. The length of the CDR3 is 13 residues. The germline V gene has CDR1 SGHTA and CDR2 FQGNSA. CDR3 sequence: CASSPPGLDTQYF. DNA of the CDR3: TGTGCCAGCAGCCCCCCAGGTTTAGATACGCAGTATTTT.

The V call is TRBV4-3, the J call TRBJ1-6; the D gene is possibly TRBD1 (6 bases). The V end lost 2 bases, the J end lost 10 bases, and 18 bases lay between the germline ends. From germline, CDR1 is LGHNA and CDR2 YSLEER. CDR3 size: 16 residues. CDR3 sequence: CASSQSTTGYLSPLHF. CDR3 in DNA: TGCGCCAGCAGCCAATCTACCACAGGGTACCTCTCACCCCTCCACTTT.

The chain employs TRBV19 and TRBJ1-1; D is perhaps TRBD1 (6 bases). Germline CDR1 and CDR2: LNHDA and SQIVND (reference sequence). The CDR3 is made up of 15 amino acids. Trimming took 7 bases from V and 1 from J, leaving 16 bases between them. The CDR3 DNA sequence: TGTGCCAGTAAGGTCCGACAGGAGCGGAACACTGAAGCTTTCTTT. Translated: CASKVRQERNTEAFF.

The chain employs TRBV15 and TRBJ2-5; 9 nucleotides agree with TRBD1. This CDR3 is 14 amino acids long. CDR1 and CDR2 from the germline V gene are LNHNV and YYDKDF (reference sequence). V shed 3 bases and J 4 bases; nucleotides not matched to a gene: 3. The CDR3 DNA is TGTGCCACCAGCAGGACAGGGGGAGTAGAGACCCAGTACTTC. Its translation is CATSRTGGVETQYF.

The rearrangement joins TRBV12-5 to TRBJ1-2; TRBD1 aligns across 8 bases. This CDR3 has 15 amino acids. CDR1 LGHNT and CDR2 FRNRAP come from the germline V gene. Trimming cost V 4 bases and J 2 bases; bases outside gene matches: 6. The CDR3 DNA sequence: TGTGCTAGTGGTTGGGGGGACAGGCGGAACTATGGCTACACCTTC. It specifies CASGWGDRRNYGYTF. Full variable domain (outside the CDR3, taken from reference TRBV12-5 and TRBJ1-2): DARVTQTPRHKVTEMGQEVTMRCQPILGHNTVFWYRQTMMQGLELLAYFRNRAPLDDSGMPKDRFSAEMPDATLATLKIQPSEPRDSAVYFCASGWGDRRNYGYTFGSGTRLTVV.

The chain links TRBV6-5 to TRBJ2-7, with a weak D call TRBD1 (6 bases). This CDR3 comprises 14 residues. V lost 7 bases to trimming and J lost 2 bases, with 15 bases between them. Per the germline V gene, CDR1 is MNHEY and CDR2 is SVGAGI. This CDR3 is CASTITGSTYEQYF. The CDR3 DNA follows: TGTGCCAGCACCATCACAGGGTCGACCTACGAGCAGTACTTC.

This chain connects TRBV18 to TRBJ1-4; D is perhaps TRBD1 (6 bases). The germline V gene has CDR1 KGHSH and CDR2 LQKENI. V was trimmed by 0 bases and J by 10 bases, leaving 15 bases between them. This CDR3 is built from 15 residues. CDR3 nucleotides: TGTGCCAGCTCACCACCGGGGGGGCTGAGTGGAAAACTGTTTTTT. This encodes CASSPPGGLSGKLFF.

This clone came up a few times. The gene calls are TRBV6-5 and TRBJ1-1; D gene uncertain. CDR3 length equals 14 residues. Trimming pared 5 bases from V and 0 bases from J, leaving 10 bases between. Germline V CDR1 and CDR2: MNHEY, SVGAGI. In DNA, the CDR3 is TGTGCCAGCAGTAACGCCAGGATGAACACTGAAGCTTTCTTT. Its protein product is CASSNARMNTEAFF.

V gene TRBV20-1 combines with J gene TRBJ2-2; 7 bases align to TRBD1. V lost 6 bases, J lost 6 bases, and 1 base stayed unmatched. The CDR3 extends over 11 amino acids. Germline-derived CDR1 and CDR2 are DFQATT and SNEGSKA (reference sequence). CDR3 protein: CSARGPGELFF. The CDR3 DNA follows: TGCAGTGCAAGGGGGCCCGGGGAGCTGTTTTTT.

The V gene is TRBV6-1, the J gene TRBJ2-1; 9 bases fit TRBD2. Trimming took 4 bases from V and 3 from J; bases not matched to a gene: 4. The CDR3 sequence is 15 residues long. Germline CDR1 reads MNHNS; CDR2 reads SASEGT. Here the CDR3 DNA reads TGTGCCAGCAGTGGGCTAGCGGGGTTCTACAATGAGCAGTTCTTC. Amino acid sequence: CASSGLAGFYNEQFF.

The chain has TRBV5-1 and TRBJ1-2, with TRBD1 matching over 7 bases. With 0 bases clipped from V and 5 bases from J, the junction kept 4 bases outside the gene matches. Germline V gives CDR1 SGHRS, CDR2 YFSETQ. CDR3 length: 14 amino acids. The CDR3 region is CASSLDTGAYGYTF. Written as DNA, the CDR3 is TGCGCCAGCAGCTTGGACACAGGGGCATATGGCTACACCTTC. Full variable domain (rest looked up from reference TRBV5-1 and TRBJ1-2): KAGVTQTPRYLIKTRGQQVTLSCSPISGHRSVSWYQQTPGQGLQFLFEYFSETQRNKGNFPGRFSGRQFSNSRSEMNVSTLELGDSALYLCASSLDTGAYGYTFGSGTRLTVV.